The 28 T cell receptor beta chains below all came from one sample that was sequenced in a study of T cells after yellow fever vaccination. TCRdb re-derived calls from the 5' RACE reads in MiXCR, one entry per CDR3 protein. The sample has approximately 550,000 distinct CDR3 sequences, about 19% seen once; the top ten hold roughly 13%. Material: PBMCs, obtained 15 days after the yellow fever booster vaccination. All receptors derive from a man aged 30-40 years who received the YFV17D yellow fever vaccine.

This chain links TRBV20-1 with TRBJ2-2; 9 bases map to TRBD1. V was clipped by 0 bases and J by 4 bases; unmatched bases: 3. The germline CDR1 and CDR2 sequences are DFQATT and SNEGSKA (reference sequence). The CDR3 runs 15 residues. For the CDR3, the DNA is TGCAGTGCTAGAGATGTGACAGGGGGCACCGGGGAGCTGTTTTTT. It encodes CSARDVTGGTGELFF.

The rearrangement links TRBV5-1 to TRBJ2-7, with a weak D call TRBD2 (6 bases). CDR3 size: 14 residues. The ends were cut back, 4 bases at V and 4 bases at J, with 15 bases in the middle. Germline-derived CDR1 and CDR2 are SGHRS and YFSETQ. The CDR3: CASSPPGSGYEQYF. As DNA, the CDR3 is TGCGCCAGCAGCCCCCCAGGTAGCGGATACGAGCAGTACTTC.

This rearrangement joins TRBV12-3 or TRBV12-4 to TRBJ2-1; D call uncertain. The CDR3 sequence is 11 residues long. V shed 8 bases and J shed 7 bases, with 9 bases lying between them. The CDR3 DNA follows: TGTGCCAGCTCTACCTTAAATGAGCAGTTCTTC. Translating gives CASSTLNEQFF.

This clonotype has more than one count but fewer than ten. The chain is built from TRBV10-3 and TRBJ2-1, with 8 bases identical to TRBD1. Germline trimming cut 11 bases from V and 4 bases from J; bases unmatched to any gene: 7. Germline CDR1 ENHRY, CDR2 SYGVKD. This CDR3 is built from 13 residues. The CDR3 nucleotides are TGTGCCGTATCAGGGGGCGTATACAATGAGCAGTTCTTC. Protein sequence: CAVSGGVYNEQFF.

This clonotype came up a few times. The chain combines TRBV9 with TRBJ2-5; a weak D match, TRBD1 (6 bases). The CDR3 runs to 14 residues. Germline V lookup: CDR1 SGDLS, CDR2 YYNGEE. The V gene lost 2 bases and the J gene lost 5 bases, with 13 bases spanning the gap. The CDR3 sequence: CASSVYPTGETQYF. The CDR3 DNA reads TGTGCCAGCAGCGTCTATCCAACAGGGGAGACCCAGTACTTC.

The chain joins TRBV3-1 to TRBJ2-7, with 7 bases matching TRBD1. The ends lost 4 bases at V and 2 bases at J; junction bases unmatched: 5. The length of the CDR3 is 14 residues. Germline CDR1 is LGHDT and CDR2 is YNNKEL (reference sequence). The CDR3 region is CASSLRDSTYEQYF. CDR3 DNA: TGTGCCAGCAGCCTCCGGGACAGCACCTACGAGCAGTACTTC.

There are a few counts of this clonotype. The rearrangement links TRBV29-1 to TRBJ2-1; D unresolved. CDR1 SQVTM and CDR2 ANQGSEA come from the germline V gene. The CDR3 has 14 amino acids. V dropped 1 base and J dropped 0 bases, with 7 bases sitting between them. CDR3 sequence: CSVEGAVSYNEQFF. The CDR3 nucleotides read TGCAGCGTTGAAGGGGCAGTCTCCTACAATGAGCAGTTCTTC.

The DNA of the CDR3 is TGCAGCGTTGAAAGAGGGATCGGAGAGACCCAGTACTTC. Protein product: CSVERGIGETQYF. The chain is built from TRBV29-1 and TRBJ2-5; D may be TRBD2 (5 bases). V was trimmed by 2 bases and J by 4 bases, leaving 11 bases between them. Germline V gives CDR1 SQVTM, CDR2 ANQGSEA. This CDR3 is 13 amino acids long.

In its sample, this clonotype was seen a few times. V usage is TRBV2 and J usage is TRBJ2-7; 11 bases are shared with TRBD2. CDR1 SNHLY and CDR2 FYNNEI come from the germline V gene. This CDR3 comprises 14 residues. J was trimmed by 5 bases and V by 4 bases; bases with no gene match: 4. The CDR3, as DNA: TGTGCCAGCAGTGTACTAGCGGGAGTGAACGAGCAGTACTTC. As protein: CASSVLAGVNEQYF.

The chain carries TRBV3-1 and TRBJ1-3, with D unclear. The germline V gene has CDR1 LGHDT and CDR2 YNNKEL (reference sequence). V lost 5 bases and J 1 base, leaving 6 bases between the germline ends. CDR3 length equals 13 residues. The CDR3 spells CASSVGSGNTIYF. DNA for the CDR3: TGTGCCAGCAGCGTAGGTTCTGGAAACACCATATATTTT.

This clonotype was seen many times. V is TRBV18 and J is TRBJ2-2; D possibly corresponds to TRBD2 (5 bases). This CDR3 is built from 13 residues. Germline CDR1 KGHSH, CDR2 LQKENI. Trimming shortened V by 8 bases and J by 5 bases, and 12 bases separated the two germline ends. Here the CDR3 reads CASSPRDTGELFF. The CDR3 bases are TGTGCCAGCAGCCCCCGGGATACCGGGGAGCTGTTTTTT.

The chain is built from TRBV12-3 or TRBV12-4 and TRBJ2-1, with 8 bases that match TRBD2. Trimming at V came to 4 bases and at J to 14 bases, leaving 4 bases not matched to a gene. This CDR3 has 11 amino acids. CDR3 sequence: CASSSGGPEFF. CDR3 DNA: TGTGCCAGCAGTTCGGGAGGGCCCGAGTTCTTC.

The genes are TRBV20-1 and TRBJ1-1; 7 bases are a match to TRBD1. Germline CDR1 and CDR2: DFQATT and SNEGSKA (reference sequence). The CDR3 length is 14 residues. The V and J ends lost 4 bases and 6 bases, in that order; junction bases with no gene match: 11. CDR3 coding DNA: TGCAGTGCTAAGACTCAGGGGGGGAGCTCTGAAGCTTTCTTT. It specifies CSAKTQGGSSEAFF.

This clonotype was seen more than once but under ten times. V gene TRBV20-1 combines with J gene TRBJ2-1; TRBD1 aligns across 8 bases. Per the germline V gene, CDR1 is DFQATT and CDR2 is SNEGSKA (reference sequence). This CDR3 has 14 amino acids. Unmatched junction bases numbered 7, after V lost 1 base and J lost 8 bases. This CDR3 is CSARVDRGSDEQFF. For the CDR3, the DNA is TGCAGTGCTAGAGTTGACAGGGGAAGCGATGAGCAGTTCTTC.

This chain uses TRBV14 with TRBJ2-1, with D perhaps matching TRBD2 (5 bases). The CDR3 sequence is 15 residues long. The germline V and J ends were trimmed by 6 bases and 2 bases, with 14 bases remaining between them. The germline gives CDR1 SGHDN, CDR2 FVKESK. CDR3 sequence: CASSRAGWTYNEQFF. The CDR3 DNA reads TGTGCCAGCAGTCGGGCGGGCTGGACCTACAATGAGCAGTTCTTC.

The sample holds a few counts of this clonotype. The genes are TRBV20-1 and TRBJ2-5; D not certain. Germline V gene data show CDR1 as DFQATT and CDR2 as SNEGSKA (reference sequence). The ends were cut back, 0 bases at V and 1 base at J, with 9 bases in the middle. The CDR3 has 14 amino acids. CDR3 in amino acids: CSARDRKAQETQYF. The CDR3 coding sequence is TGCAGTGCTAGAGATCGGAAGGCCCAAGAGACCCAGTACTTC.

There are many counts of this clonotype. The chain couples TRBV12-3 or TRBV12-4 to TRBJ2-7, with D possibly being TRBD2 (5 bases). The length of the CDR3 is 15 residues. Trimming took off 2 bases at V and 1 base at J, with 12 bases between the two ends. The CDR3 spells CASSLYAGESYEQYF. DNA for the CDR3: TGTGCCAGCAGTTTATATGCGGGTGAATCCTACGAGCAGTACTTC.

The V gene is TRBV11-3, the J gene TRBJ2-5; a possible D gene is TRBD1 (5 bases). Germline lookup yields CDR1 SGHNT and CDR2 YENEEA. The CDR3 is 13 residues long. V lost 3 bases, J lost 3 bases, and 8 bases lay in between. CDR3 bases: TGTGCCAGCAGCTTGACAGTAAAAGAGACCCAGTACTTC. It translates to CASSLTVKETQYF.

The table lists this clonotype with a few counts. The rearrangement uses TRBV7-8 and TRBJ2-1, with 8 bases aligning to TRBD1. The V segment lost 4 bases and the J segment 8 bases; nucleotides outside the gene matches: 10. CDR1 is SGHVS, CDR2 FQNEAQ, per germline. The CDR3 sequence is 15 residues long. CDR3 bases: TGTGCCAGCAGCTCCCCGGACAGGGCATTCCATGAGCAGTTCTTC. Translated: CASSSPDRAFHEQFF.

There are a few counts of this clonotype. V and J are TRBV21-1 and TRBJ2-3. TRBV21-1 represents a pseudogene. There are 14 residues in the CDR3. Here the CDR3 reads CASSKEGRTDTQYF. The CDR3 nucleotides are TGTGCCAGCAGCAAAGAAGGGAGAACAGATACGCAGTATTTT.

This clonotype has ten or more counts. The chain has TRBV7-2 and TRBJ2-5; TRBD2 might be the D (5 bases). Trimming removed 5 bases at V and 4 bases at J, with 20 bases between. Germline CDR1 SGHTA, CDR2 FQGNSA. This CDR3 is built from 16 residues. The CDR3 coding sequence is TGTGCCAGCAGCCTAGACGGTCCCCCGGGGTTAGAGACCCAGTACTTC. It yields the protein CASSLDGPPGLETQYF. Complete variable domain (other parts from reference TRBV7-2 and TRBJ2-5): GAGVSQSPSNKVTEKGKDVELRCDPISGHTALYWYRQSLGQGLEFLIYFQGNSAPDKSGLPSDRFSAERTGGSVSTLTIQRTQQEDSAVYLCASSLDGPPGLETQYFGPGTRLLVL.

This clonotype was detected only a few times. The chain has TRBV7-2 and TRBJ2-3; D not resolved. The germline CDR1 and CDR2 sequences are SGHTA and FQGNSA. The CDR3 covers 13 residues. With 5 bases removed from V and 3 bases from J, the gap between germline ends came to 9 bases. For the CDR3, the DNA is TGTGCCAGCAGCGGGGTCCCAACAGATACGCAGTATTTT. It encodes CASSGVPTDTQYF.

This chain links TRBV7-2 with TRBJ1-1, with 9 bases matching TRBD1. CDR1 is SGHTA and CDR2 is FQGNSA in the germline V gene. The V segment lost 2 bases and the J segment 6 bases; nucleotides outside the gene matches: 7. The CDR3 is made up of 15 amino acids. The CDR3, as DNA: TGTGCCAGCAGCTTAAGCGGACAGGGGTATGCTGAAGCTTTCTTT. As protein: CASSLSGQGYAEAFF.

This rearrangement joins TRBV7-9 to TRBJ2-3; tentative D call: TRBD2 (6 bases). CDR3 size: 14 residues. Germline CDR1 and CDR2: SEHNR and FQNEAQ (reference sequence). Trimming pared 6 bases from V and 6 bases from J, leaving 16 bases between. The DNA of the CDR3 is TGTGCCAGCAGACTCATGGGACTTGTCGATACGCAGTATTTT. This translates into CASRLMGLVDTQYF.

The chain employs TRBV24-1 and TRBJ2-1, with unresolved D. V gave up 7 bases and J gave up 6 bases, with 0 bases separating them. The germline gives CDR1 KGHDR, CDR2 SFDVKD. This CDR3 has 9 residues. The CDR3 loop reads CATSNEQFF. CDR3 coding DNA: TGTGCCACCAGCAATGAGCAGTTCTTC.

This clonotype has just a few counts. The chain joins TRBV6-2 or TRBV6-3 to TRBJ2-7, with 9 bases lining up with TRBD1. Germline values: CDR1 MNHEY, CDR2 SVGEGT. Trimming at V came to 6 bases and at J to 2 bases, leaving 5 bases not matched to a gene. The length of the CDR3 is 14 residues. The CDR3 reads CASRGTGLTYEQYF. Written as DNA, the CDR3 is TGTGCCAGCAGAGGGACAGGGCTTACCTACGAGCAGTACTTC.

The rearrangement uses TRBV12-3 or TRBV12-4 and TRBJ1-5, with 8 bases identical to TRBD1. The CDR3 loop spans 15 amino acids. V shed 6 bases and J 6 bases; nucleotides not matched to a gene: 10. Here the CDR3 reads CASRTTGVGFQPQHF. As DNA, the CDR3 is TGTGCCAGCAGGACGACAGGGGTCGGATTTCAGCCCCAGCATTTT.

The V gene is TRBV10-3, the J gene TRBJ1-5; no firm D call. Germline V gene lookup returns CDR1 ENHRY and CDR2 SYGVKD. V lost 4 bases to trimming and J lost 3 bases, with 10 bases between them. The CDR3 loop spans 14 amino acids. In DNA, the CDR3 is TGTGCCATCAGTGTTGGCGGGGACAATCAGCCCCAGCATTTT. The encoded protein is CAISVGGDNQPQHF.